A single sample is the source of the 20 T cell receptor beta chains below, sequenced in a study of cytomegalovirus exposure and HLA in healthy donors. PCR amplification relied on 60 Vbeta primers (plus 13 Jbeta primers). Repertoires were generated with immunoSEQ multiplex PCR, while TCRdb's copy carries only in-frame clones and drops some. The sample contains around 130,000 clones, more than 8% of which appear only once. Sequencing was performed on PBMCs. These TCRs come from a man aged 35 to 55 in good health and CMV-seronegative.

The chain joins TRBV13 to TRBJ2-7; TRBD1 agrees at 7 bases. The CDR3 contains 15 residues. V trimming: 4 bases; J trimming: 5 bases; junction bases outside the gene matches: 11. Germline V lookup: CDR1 PRHDT, CDR2 FYEKMQ (reference sequence). The CDR3 loop is CASSSGEGGRNEQYF. The CDR3 bases are TGTGCCAGCAGCTCCGGTGAAGGGGGCAGGAACGAGCAGTACTTC.

The chain has TRBV15 and TRBJ2-3, with TRBD2 matching 9 bases. The CDR3 has 15 amino acids. From germline, CDR1 is LNHNV and CDR2 YYDKDF (reference sequence). After removal of 2 bases from V and 5 bases from J, the junction contained 5 bases not matched to a gene. The CDR3 region is CATSRLRGGIDTQYF. The CDR3 DNA follows: TGTGCCACCAGCAGATTGCGGGGGGGCATAGATACGCAGTATTTT. Drawing the rest from reference TRBV15 and TRBJ2-3, the complete variable domain is DAMVIQNPRYQVTQFGKPVTLSCSQTLNHNVMYWYQQKSSQAPKLLFHYYDKDFNNEADTPDNFQSRRPNTSFCFLDIRSPGLGDTAMYLCATSRLRGGIDTQYFGPGTRLTVL.

This chain joins TRBV28 and TRBJ2-3, with 16 bases that match TRBD2. The CDR3 runs to 15 residues. The V and J ends lost 8 bases and 6 bases, in that order; junction bases with no gene match: 5. Germline V gene lookup returns CDR1 MDHEN and CDR2 SYDVKM. The CDR3 reads CASGTSGGAWDTQYF. Here the CDR3 DNA reads TGTGCCAGCGGGACTAGCGGGGGGGCTTGGGATACGCAGTATTTT.

This chain uses TRBV11-2 with TRBJ1-2; no clear D gene. CDR3 length: 14 residues. CDR1 and CDR2 (germline): SGHAT, FQNNGV. V was clipped by 1 base and J by 3 bases, with 9 bases between them. The DNA of the CDR3 is TGTGCCAGCAGCTTAGGCGGGAAGGACTATGGCTACACCTTC. Translating gives CASSLGGKDYGYTF.

V is TRBV7-2 and J is TRBJ2-2; D perhaps matches TRBD2 (6 bases). Germline V gene sequence: CDR1 SGHTA, CDR2 FQGNSA. The CDR3 spans 14 residues. The ends were cut back, 5 bases at V and 5 bases at J, with 12 bases in the middle. The CDR3 spells CASSETRGTGELFF. CDR3 DNA: TGTGCCAGCAGCGAGACTAGGGGAACCGGGGAGCTGTTTTTT.

There are a few counts of this clone. The V call is TRBV4-1, the J call TRBJ2-7; D is ambiguous. Trimming removed 0 bases from V and 2 bases from J, with 8 bases in between. The CDR3 contains 14 residues. CDR1 is MGHRA, CDR2 YSYEKL, per germline. The CDR3 coding sequence is TGCGCCAGCAGCCAAGAAACCAGAACCTACGAGCAGTACTTC. This encodes CASSQETRTYEQYF.

This clone was counted a few times. This sequence joins TRBV11-2 and TRBJ1-2; 9 bases fit TRBD1. V lost 5 bases to trimming and J lost 4 bases; unmatched junction nucleotides: 5. CDR3 length: 14 amino acids. CDR1 and CDR2 (germline): SGHAT, FQNNGV. In nucleotides, the CDR3 is TGTGCCAGCAGCCTAGGACAGGGGACCTATGGCTACACCTTC. Its protein is CASSLGQGTYGYTF.

The chain is built from TRBV7-9 and TRBJ2-5; 7 bases match TRBD1. CDR1 and CDR2 (germline): SEHNR, FQNEAQ (reference sequence). The length of the CDR3 is 16 residues. The V segment lost 1 base and the J segment 0 bases; nucleotides outside the gene matches: 5. The CDR3 nucleotides are TGTGCCAGCAGCTTAGTGACAGGGAGCGACCAAGAGACCCAGTACTTC. Translation: CASSLVTGSDQETQYF.

The chain couples TRBV28 to TRBJ2-5; a weak D match, TRBD2 (6 bases). This CDR3 is 13 amino acids long. The germline CDR1 and CDR2 sequences are MDHEN and SYDVKM. V was trimmed by 4 bases and J by 5 bases, leaving 11 bases between them. CDR3 in amino acids: CASSSPGVETQYF. As DNA, the CDR3 is TGTGCCAGCAGTTCCCCGGGGGTGGAGACCCAGTACTTC. Full variable domain (outside the CDR3, taken from reference TRBV28 and TRBJ2-5): DVKVTQSSRYLVKRTGEKVFLECVQDMDHENMFWYRQDPGLGLRLIYFSYDVKMKEKGDIPEGYSVSREKKERFSLILESASTNQTSMYLCASSSPGVETQYFGPGTRLLVL.

The rearrangement uses TRBV10-1 and TRBJ2-5; 11 bases line up with TRBD2. The V segment lost 0 bases and the J segment 5 bases; nucleotides outside the gene matches: 5. The germline V gene encodes CDR1 WNHNN and CDR2 SYGVQD (reference sequence). This CDR3 is built from 16 residues. DNA for the CDR3: TGCGCCAGCAGTGAGTCCCTAGCGGGGGGCTGGGAGACCCAGTACTTC. Protein sequence: CASSESLAGGWETQYF.

CDR3 amino acids: CASSQDTRANYGYTF. The DNA for the CDR3 is TGCGCCAGCAGCCAAGATACGCGCGCCAACTATGGCTACACCTTC. The chain recombines TRBV4-3 with TRBJ1-2; D call uncertain. Trimming took 0 bases from V and 2 from J, leaving 10 bases between them. The CDR3 has 15 amino acids. CDR1 and CDR2 (germline): LGHNA, YSLEER.

The V call is TRBV6-5, the J call TRBJ2-1, with D unresolved. The germline V and J ends were trimmed by 2 bases and 8 bases, with 4 bases remaining between them. This CDR3 contains 11 residues. Germline CDR1 is MNHEY and CDR2 is SVGAGI. The CDR3 sequence: CASSYRYEQFF. Here the CDR3 DNA reads TGTGCCAGCAGTTACCGGTATGAGCAGTTCTTC.

This clone was found a few times. The chain links TRBV10-3 to TRBJ2-7; perhaps TRBD2 as D (5 bases). The CDR3 loop spans 14 amino acids. The germline V and J ends were trimmed by 2 bases and 2 bases, with 10 bases remaining between them. Germline-derived CDR1 and CDR2 are ENHRY and SYGVKD. DNA for the CDR3: TGTGCCATCAGTGAGCGGTACGGGGCCTACGAGCAGTACTTC. Amino acid sequence: CAISERYGAYEQYF.

In this sample, this clone turned up a few times. The CDR3 DNA is TGCGCCAGCAGCCACCTCTTAGGTAGCGCCGGGGGTGAGCAGTTCTTC. It yields the protein CASSHLLGSAGGEQFF. The rearrangement joins TRBV4-1 to TRBJ2-1, with D possibly matching TRBD2 (6 bases). CDR1 MGHRA and CDR2 YSYEKL come from the germline V gene. Trimming removed 3 bases from V and 9 bases from J, with 21 bases in between. This CDR3 spans 16 amino acids.

This chain connects TRBV18 to TRBJ1-2; 8 bases are a match to TRBD1. This CDR3 region has 15 residues. The V segment lost 4 bases and the J segment 3 bases; nucleotides outside the gene matches: 7. Looked up from germline, CDR1 is KGHSH and CDR2 is LQKENI. This chain's CDR3 is CASSLGQGGDYGYTF. CDR3 nucleotide sequence: TGTGCCAGCTCACTCGGACAGGGAGGGGACTATGGCTACACCTTC. Full variable domain (missing parts from reference TRBV18 and TRBJ1-2): NAGVMQNPRHLVRRRGQEARLRCSPMKGHSHVYWYRQLPEEGLKFMVYLQKENIIDESGMPKERFSAEFPKEGPSILRIQQVVRGDSAAYFCASSLGQGGDYGYTFGSGTRLTVV.

This clone was observed a few times. The chain uses TRBV10-3 and TRBJ1-2, with 9 bases aligning to TRBD1. This CDR3 region has 14 residues. Germline V lookup: CDR1 ENHRY, CDR2 SYGVKD. Trimming cost V 7 bases and J 6 bases; bases outside gene matches: 9. CDR3: CAINSPGTGNGYTF. CDR3 bases: TGTGCCATCAACTCTCCCGGGACAGGGAATGGCTACACCTTC.

This clone turned up a few times. The chain uses TRBV5-8 and TRBJ1-5; the D is unclear. Germline CDR1 reads SGHTS; CDR2 reads YDEGEE. Deletions cut 1 base from V and 5 bases from J, with 4 bases between. This CDR3 comprises 12 residues. CDR3 bases: TGTGCCAGCAGCTTGAAGCATCAGCCCCAGCATTTT. The encoded protein is CASSLKHQPQHF. The complete variable domain, with remaining parts taken from reference TRBV5-8 and TRBJ1-5, reads EAGVTQSPTHLIKTRGQQATLRCSPISGHTSVYWYQQALGLGLQFLLWYDEGEERNRGNFPPRFSGRQFPNYSSELNVNALELEDSALYLCASSLKHQPQHFGDGTRLSIL.

This clone was detected a few times. The chain is built from TRBV6-5 and TRBJ2-2, with D tentatively TRBD1 (5 bases). V shed 7 bases and J shed 5 bases, with 14 bases lying between them. The CDR3 runs to 14 residues. The germline V gene encodes CDR1 MNHEY and CDR2 SVGAGI. CDR3 loop: CASTRDSLTGELFF. CDR3 in DNA: TGTGCCAGCACCAGAGACAGCCTTACCGGGGAGCTGTTTTTT.

This clone turned up a few times. The chain is built from TRBV9 and TRBJ2-2, with D possibly matching TRBD2 (6 bases). The CDR3 is 18 residues long. Germline CDR1 and CDR2: SGDLS and YYNGEE. V dropped 0 bases and J dropped 0 bases, with 15 bases sitting between them. The CDR3 DNA is TGTGCCAGCAGCGTAGCGGGGGTTAGGGTCGCGAACACCGGGGAGCTGTTTTTT. Amino acids: CASSVAGVRVANTGELFF.

This chain connects TRBV12-2 to TRBJ2-5; TRBD2 is the table's D call and was not checked against the DNA. TRBV12-2 is a pseudogene locus. The CDR3 has 14 residues. The CDR3 DNA reads TGTGCAAGTCTCTCCCCTGGGTCGGGGGAGACCCAGTACTTC. Encoded protein: CASLSPGSGETQYF.